This passage covers 13 T cell receptor beta chains from one sample sequenced in a study of human T cells and chemical hapten exposure. Indicated time point: patch test 3, about 24 weeks after DPC sensitization. The sample's treatment: therapeutic diphenylcyclopropenone sensitization with weekly scalp DPC. One entry per CDR3 protein results from TCRdb running MiXCR on the RACE reads. Here the sample spans 150,000 to 200,000 distinct CDR3 sequences, about a quarter being singletons. The sequenced sample was whole blood, obtained in connection with sensitization to the hapten diphenylcyclopropenone (DPC). The receptor set was obtained from a young woman with alopecia areata. Some clones in this sample may be carry-over from other donors' samples.

This clonotype was found a few times. The chain links TRBV6-6 to TRBJ2-7; 9 bases map to TRBD1. The CDR3 totals 13 residues. V trimming: 5 bases; J trimming: 2 bases; junction bases outside the gene matches: 1. Per germline, CDR1 MNHNY and CDR2 SVGAGI (reference sequence). The CDR3, as DNA: TGTGCCAGCAGTGGGACAGGGACCTACGAGCAGTACTTC. This encodes CASSGTGTYEQYF.

The J gene is TRBJ2-1, the V gene TRBV29-1; TRBD2 aligns across 12 bases. V lost 8 bases and J lost 8; bases outside the gene matches: 10. The CDR3 length is 14 residues. The germline gives CDR1 SQVTM, CDR2 ANQGSEA. The DNA for the CDR3 is TGCAGCATTTGGCTGACTAGCGGGGGCGATGAGCAGTTCTTC. Translation: CSIWLTSGGDEQFF.

The sample holds a few counts of this clonotype. This chain uses TRBV6-2 or TRBV6-3 with TRBJ1-4, with TRBD1 matching 7 bases. CDR3 size: 15 residues. CDR1 MNHEY and CDR2 SVGEGT come from the germline V gene. V was pared by 2 bases and J by 0 bases, with 0 bases of the junction left unmatched. The CDR3 loop reads CASSYGQATNEKLFF. The CDR3 nucleotides read TGTGCCAGCAGTTACGGACAGGCAACTAATGAAAAACTGTTTTTT.

This clonotype was seen more than once but under ten times. V gene TRBV2 combines with J gene TRBJ2-3; D might be TRBD2 (6 bases). The length of the CDR3 is 14 residues. V was pared by 4 bases and J by 2 bases, with 10 bases between. Germline V gene data show CDR1 as SNHLY and CDR2 as FYNNEI. The CDR3 bases are TGTGCCAGCAGTGGGGGGACTGCCACAGATACGCAGTATTTT. Translated: CASSGGTATDTQYF.

In regard to this clonotype: This may arise from a read error, as a much more abundant clone is one base away. The J gene is TRBJ2-6, the V gene TRBV15; no clear D gene. CDR3 length: 16 residues. The V gene's germline CDR1 is LNHNV and CDR2 YYDKDF (reference sequence). The CDR3, as DNA: TGTGCCACCAGCAACGGGTCCATCTCTGGGACCAACGTCCTGACTTTC. It codes for CATSNGSISGTNVLTF. Using reference TRBV15 and TRBJ2-6 for the parts outside the CDR3, the full variable domain is DAMVIQNPRYQVTQFGKPVTLSCSQTLNHNVMYWYQQKSSQAPKLLFHYYDKDFNNEADTPDNFQSRRPNTSFCFLDIRSPGLGDTAMYLCATSNGSISGTNVLTFGAGSRLTVL.

The chain joins TRBV7-2 to TRBJ1-4; 8 positions match TRBD1. V shed 6 bases and J 8 bases; nucleotides not matched to a gene: 8. Per the germline V gene, CDR1 is SGHTA and CDR2 is FQGNSA. The CDR3 consists of 14 residues. CDR3 sequence reads: CASRSPGQGEKLFF. DNA for the CDR3: TGTGCCAGCAGGTCCCCTGGACAGGGCGAAAAACTGTTTTTT.

This sequence joins TRBV7-3 and TRBJ2-2, with D perhaps TRBD1 (7 bases). This CDR3 has 15 amino acids. V lost 3 bases and J lost 5, with 13 bases in between. The germline V gene has CDR1 SGHTA and CDR2 FQGTGA. The CDR3 DNA reads as TGTGCCAGCAGCTTTTCAGGGGGGATGACCGGGGAGCTGTTTTTT. It specifies CASSFSGGMTGELFF.

There are a few counts of this clonotype. The rearrangement joins TRBV20-1 to TRBJ2-7; either TRBD1 or TRBD2 may fit D (5 bases each). Germline loops: CDR1 DFQATT, CDR2 SNEGSKA (reference sequence). The CDR3 sequence is 13 residues long. V was pared by 3 bases and J by 4 bases, with 13 bases between. DNA for the CDR3: TGCAGTGCTAGCGGGGAAGGGGCATACGAGCAGTACTTC. Amino acids: CSASGEGAYEQYF.

Ten or more counts support this clonotype. The V and J genes are TRBV7-3 and TRBJ2-3, with D possibly TRBD2 on 6 matching bases. CDR1 and CDR2 (germline): SGHTA, FQGTGA. With 4 bases removed from V and 4 bases from J, the gap between germline ends came to 12 bases. This CDR3 has 14 residues. The CDR3 nucleotides are TGTGCCAGCAGCTCCCTTTGGGGGGCAGATACGCAGTATTTT. Its translation is CASSSLWGADTQYF.

The chain carries TRBV29-1 and TRBJ2-7; 10 bases are shared with TRBD1. Germline trimming cut 7 bases from V and 6 bases from J; bases unmatched to any gene: 6. Germline values: CDR1 SQVTM, CDR2 ANQGSEA. The CDR3 has 12 residues. CDR3 loop: CSGGGTGVEQYF. The CDR3 coding sequence is TGCAGCGGGGGTGGGACAGGGGTCGAGCAGTACTTC.

This clonotype was seen a few times. The CDR3 nucleotides read TGTGCCACCAGCAGAGATAGGTGGGGCGGGGATACGCAGTATTTT. Amino acids: CATSRDRWGGDTQYF. The chain has TRBV15 and TRBJ2-3; either TRBD1 or TRBD2 may fit D (5 bases each). The CDR3 is made up of 15 amino acids. Germline CDR1 reads LNHNV; CDR2 reads YYDKDF (reference sequence). V was pared by 0 bases and J by 6 bases, with 13 bases between.

The CDR3 region is CASSVVFSGELFF. DNA of the CDR3: TGTGCCAGCAGCGTAGTCTTTTCCGGGGAGCTGTTTTTT. V gene TRBV9 combines with J gene TRBJ2-2; D is undetermined. The CDR3 contains 13 residues. From germline, CDR1 is SGDLS and CDR2 YYNGEE. Trimming shortened V by 0 bases and J by 6 bases, and 6 bases separated the two germline ends.

V gene TRBV4-1 combines with J gene TRBJ1-6; perhaps TRBD1 as D (5 bases). The CDR3 consists of 15 residues. Germline V gene sequence: CDR1 MGHRA, CDR2 YSYEKL. V gave up 4 bases and J gave up 7 bases, with 14 bases separating them. CDR3 DNA sequence: TGCGCCAGCAGCCGATTAACATGGGACAATTCACCCCTCCACTTT. Translated, it gives CASSRLTWDNSPLHF.